A selection of T cell receptor beta chains follows, all from one sample in a study of shared clonotypes between healthy human individuals. Produced via immunoSEQ multiplex PCR; TCRdb's table is partial and in-frame only. Altogether about 2.5 million clones are present, 85% to 95% being singletons, with the ten largest covering about 0.36%. Source material: naive CD4+ T cells from PBMCs. The receptors shown here come from a man between 18 and 35 years old in good health. Some clones in this sample may be carry-over from other donors' samples. CDR3s include the opening cysteine and the closing phenylalanine or tryptophan. Fields, in order: CDR3 DNA, CDR3 protein, J gene, V gene, clone size, D gene. D genes are given only for firm matches. Only part of the rows carry a size: once, few, many, or a class if the clone is expanded.

DNA: TGTGCCAGCAGTCCGGGAACAGAAAGAGGCTACACCTTC
CDR3: CASSPGTERGYTF
J: TRBJ1-2
V: TRBV25-1
size: -
D: -

DNA: TGTGCCAGCAGTCAAGGACAGAACTATGAAAAACTGTTTTTT
CDR3: CASSQGQNYEKLFF
J: TRBJ1-4
V: TRBV6-5
size: -
D: -

DNA: TGTGCCAGCAGCTGGTCAGGGGCTAATGAAAAACTGTTTTTT
CDR3: CASSWSGANEKLFF
J: TRBJ1-4
V: TRBV7-9
size: -
D: -

DNA: TGTGCCAGCAGTCCCGGGACAGGGATTAGCAATCAGCCCCAGCATTTT
CDR3: CASSPGTGISNQPQHF
J: TRBJ1-5
V: TRBV27
size: -
D: TRBD1

DNA: TGCGCCAGCTCCCGGATGGTTGATGGCACTGAAGCTTTCTTT
CDR3: CASSRMVDGTEAFF
J: TRBJ1-1
V: TRBV5-1
size: -
D: -

DNA: TGTGCCAGTAGTATGTCCCCTTCTGGGGCCAACGTCCTGACTTTC
CDR3: CASSMSPSGANVLTF
J: TRBJ2-6
V: TRBV19
size: -
D: -

DNA: TGTGCCAGCAGCCGAACAGGGCCGGGCAATGAGCAGTTCTTC
CDR3: CASSRTGPGNEQFF
J: TRBJ2-1
V: TRBV7-2
size: -
D: -

DNA: TGTGCCAGCCGGAGGCAGGGGGCGTTGTACAATGAGCAGTTCTTC
CDR3: CASRRQGALYNEQFF
J: TRBJ2-1
V: TRBV7-8
size: -
D: TRBD1

DNA: TGTGCCAGCAGTCCCCCGGGGGTTTCGGCAATGAACACTGAAGCTTTCTTT
CDR3: CASSPPGVSAMNTEAFF
J: TRBJ1-1
V: TRBV28
size: -
D: -

DNA: TGTGCCAGCAGTTTAGTCGCGACCGGGGAGCTGTTTTTT
CDR3: CASSLVATGELFF
J: TRBJ2-2
V: TRBV28
size: once
D: -

DNA: TGTGCCTGGAGTTCCCCGGGCAATCAGCCCCAGCATTTT
CDR3: CAWSSPGNQPQHF
J: TRBJ1-5
V: TRBV30
size: -
D: -

DNA: TGTGCCAGCAGTGAAGGGACGATTTCTAATCAGCCCCAGCATTTT
CDR3: CASSEGTISNQPQHF
J: TRBJ1-5
V: TRBV6-1
size: once
D: -

DNA: TGTGCCAGCAGCCGCCCAGGGGGGGACAATGAGCAGTTCTTC
CDR3: CASSRPGGDNEQFF
J: TRBJ2-1
V: TRBV7-7
size: -
D: -

DNA: TGTGCCAGCAGTTCACGGGACAAGGGTGAGCAGTACTTC
CDR3: CASSSRDKGEQYF
J: TRBJ2-7
V: TRBV6-4
size: -
D: -

DNA: TGTGCCAGCAGCTTGGAATTGATGGGCACAGATACGCAGTATTTT
CDR3: CASSLELMGTDTQYF
J: TRBJ2-3
V: TRBV5-4
size: -
D: -

DNA: TGTGCCAGCAGACTCACACTCGAGAGCGGGGAGCTGTTTTTT
CDR3: CASRLTLESGELFF
J: TRBJ2-2
V: TRBV2
size: -
D: -

DNA: TGTGCCAGTAGTCCCGGGACATCAAGCCCCTTTCAAGAGACCCAGTACTTC
CDR3: CASSPGTSSPFQETQYF
J: TRBJ2-5
V: TRBV19
size: -
D: -

DNA: TGTGCCAGCAGCTTCCCTGGGACAGATACGCAGTATTTT
CDR3: CASSFPGTDTQYF
J: TRBJ2-3
V: TRBV7-2
size: -
D: -

DNA: TGTGCCAGCAGCTTCGGGAGACTAGCGGGAGGGTATGAGCAGTTCTTC
CDR3: CASSFGRLAGGYEQFF
J: TRBJ2-1
V: TRBV7-2
size: -
D: TRBD2

DNA: TGTGCCTGGAGTGGTCTCAGCAATCAGCCCCAGCATTTT
CDR3: CAWSGLSNQPQHF
J: TRBJ1-5
V: TRBV30
size: -
D: -

DNA: TGCGCCAGCAGCCAAGATAGACTTGCTGTCTATGGCTACACCTTC
CDR3: CASSQDRLAVYGYTF
J: TRBJ1-2
V: TRBV4-3
size: -
D: -

DNA: TGCGCCAGCAGCCTGGGACAGGGAGGAGAGACCCAGTACTTC
CDR3: CASSLGQGGETQYF
J: TRBJ2-5
V: TRBV5-1
size: once
D: TRBD1

DNA: TGTGCCAGCAGTTACAGTCTAGCGGGGTCCTACGAGCAGTACTTC
CDR3: CASSYSLAGSYEQYF
J: TRBJ2-7
V: TRBV6-5
size: once
D: TRBD2

DNA: TGTGCCAGCAGCCCCCGGAGCGGGAGCGGGAATGAGCAGTTCTTC
CDR3: CASSPRSGSGNEQFF
J: TRBJ2-1
V: TRBV9
size: -
D: TRBD2

DNA: TGCGCCAGCAGCCACCCTAGTGGGGGGGAGACCCAGTACTTC
CDR3: CASSHPSGGETQYF
J: TRBJ2-5
V: TRBV5-1
size: -
D: -

DNA: TGCGCCAGCAGCCAATTAACAGGGGCAGAAGAGACCCAGTACTTC
CDR3: CASSQLTGAEETQYF
J: TRBJ2-5
V: TRBV4-1
size: -
D: TRBD1

DNA: TGCGCCAGCAGCTTAGGGACCGACTCTGGAAACACCATATATTTT
CDR3: CASSLGTDSGNTIYF
J: TRBJ1-3
V: TRBV5-1
size: once
D: -

DNA: TGTGCCAGCAGCTTCCCCCCCGGCCACAATGAGCAGTTCTTC
CDR3: CASSFPPGHNEQFF
J: TRBJ2-1
V: TRBV7-8
size: -
D: -

DNA: TGCGCCAGCAGCTTGTCCAGGGCTTTGGCCGGGGAGCTGTTTTTT
CDR3: CASSLSRALAGELFF
J: TRBJ2-2
V: TRBV5-1
size: -
D: -

DNA: TGTGCCAGTAGTCTAGAGGGACAGGGTGGTGCTAGCAATCAGCCCCAGCATTTT
CDR3: CASSLEGQGGASNQPQHF
J: TRBJ1-5
V: TRBV19
size: few
D: TRBD1

DNA: TGTGCCAGCAGCTATCGCCTCAGCGGACCCTACGAGCAGTACTTC
CDR3: CASSYRLSGPYEQYF
J: TRBJ2-7
V: TRBV6-5
size: -
D: -

DNA: TGCGCCAGCAGCTTGGAGATAGCCAAAAACATTCAGTACTTC
CDR3: CASSLEIAKNIQYF
J: TRBJ2-4
V: TRBV5-1
size: -
D: -

DNA: TGTGCCAGCAATCCGGCACGCTGGAATTCACCCCTCCACTTT
CDR3: CASNPARWNSPLHF
J: TRBJ1-6
V: TRBV25-1
size: -
D: -

DNA: TGTGCCAGCAGCCCTCAATACGGGGTCGAGCAGTACTTC
CDR3: CASSPQYGVEQYF
J: TRBJ2-7
V: TRBV7-2
size: -
D: -

DNA: TGTGCCAGCAGATTAACTAGCGGGACGGACATTCAGTACTTC
CDR3: CASRLTSGTDIQYF
J: TRBJ2-4
V: TRBV6-1
size: -
D: TRBD2

DNA: TGTGCCTGGAGTGTAGGTCTGACTGGGACCTCGGCGCAGTACTTC
CDR3: CAWSVGLTGTSAQYF
J: TRBJ2-7
V: TRBV30
size: -
D: -

DNA: TGTGCCAGCAGTGATCCGCAAGCTGACGGGGACATTCAGTACTTC
CDR3: CASSDPQADGDIQYF
J: TRBJ2-4
V: TRBV2
size: once
D: -

DNA: TGTGCCAGCAGGGACAGGGGTACAGATACGCAGTATTTT
CDR3: CASRDRGTDTQYF
J: TRBJ2-3
V: TRBV2
size: once
D: TRBD1

DNA: TGCGCCAGCAGCCTAGGGGGACAGAGGAACACTGAAGCTTTCTTT
CDR3: CASSLGGQRNTEAFF
J: TRBJ1-1
V: TRBV4-1
size: -
D: TRBD1

DNA: TGTGCCAGCAGCTTAGAAGGGCCCCCCGACGGGACCCAGTACTTC
CDR3: CASSLEGPPDGTQYF
J: TRBJ2-5
V: TRBV5-5
size: once
D: -

DNA: TGTGCCAGCAGCACACGTGGGGGGGCCGGGGAGCTGTTTTTT
CDR3: CASSTRGGAGELFF
J: TRBJ2-2
V: TRBV11-3
size: -
D: TRBD2

DNA: TGTACCCCAGGAGGGGACAACACCGGGGAGCTGTTTTTT
CDR3: CTPGGDNTGELFF
J: TRBJ2-2
V: TRBV7-9
size: -
D: -

DNA: TGTGCCAGCAGCTTGGCGGGGCGCCCTTTAACCAATGAGCAGTTCTTC
CDR3: CASSLAGRPLTNEQFF
J: TRBJ2-1
V: TRBV7-3
size: -
D: -

DNA: TGTGCCAGCAGTTCGACAGGGGTGATAGCCAAAAACATTCAGTACTTC
CDR3: CASSSTGVIAKNIQYF
J: TRBJ2-4
V: TRBV6-5
size: once
D: TRBD1

DNA: TGTGCCAGCAGCTTAATGGATAGCTTGGAGCAGTACTTC
CDR3: CASSLMDSLEQYF
J: TRBJ2-7
V: TRBV7-2
size: -
D: -

DNA: TGTGCCAGCAGCTTAGTGGGTTTCGAGCAGTACTTC
CDR3: CASSLVGFEQYF
J: TRBJ2-7
V: TRBV7-8
size: -
D: -

DNA: TGCGCCAGCAGCCAAGGGTCTCAGCGGGAGGACCTCGAGCAGTACTTC
CDR3: CASSQGSQREDLEQYF
J: TRBJ2-7
V: TRBV4-3
size: -
D: TRBD2

DNA: TGTGCCAGCAGCCCCACCAGGCTAGCGGGAGTAAACACCGGGGAGCTGTTTTTT
CDR3: CASSPTRLAGVNTGELFF
J: TRBJ2-2
V: TRBV7-9
size: -
D: TRBD2

DNA: TGCGCCAGCAGGTTGGGGGCCGATCAGCCCCAGCATTTT
CDR3: CASRLGADQPQHF
J: TRBJ1-5
V: TRBV5-1
size: -
D: -

DNA: TGCGCCAGCAGCTTCGTAGCGGGAGGACGGACCGGGGAGCTGTTTTTT
CDR3: CASSFVAGGRTGELFF
J: TRBJ2-2
V: TRBV5-1
size: once
D: TRBD2

DNA: TGCGCCAGCAGCTTGGGGACAGGATCTGGCTACACCTTC
CDR3: CASSLGTGSGYTF
J: TRBJ1-2
V: TRBV5-1
size: -
D: TRBD1

DNA: TGTGCCAGCAGCTCCGAAGGGGGAGTCAGCAATCAGCCCCAGCATTTT
CDR3: CASSSEGGVSNQPQHF
J: TRBJ1-5
V: TRBV11-2
size: -
D: -

DNA: TGCGCCAGCAGTAGGGACCGGGTGTCGTCGCAGTTCTTC
CDR3: CASSRDRVSSQFF
J: TRBJ2-1
V: TRBV10-1
size: -
D: -

DNA: TGTGCCAGCAGCGTAGTAGGAACCCTTGGGCCCTACAATGAGCAGTTCTTC
CDR3: CASSVVGTLGPYNEQFF
J: TRBJ2-1
V: TRBV9
size: -
D: -